This entry lists 12 T cell receptor beta chains sequenced from one sample in a study of T-cell reconstitution after alpha-beta-depleted transplantation in children. The TCRbeta library was prepared with unique molecular identifiers. TCRdb re-called the PCR reads with MiXCR, one entry per CDR3 protein. The table records 450,000 to 700,000 distinct CDR3 sequences, roughly a quarter of them present only once. This material consisted of PBMCs, taken before TCRalphabeta/CD19-depleted stem cell transplant. These receptors all come from a boy under three years old with Wiskott-Aldrich syndrome, due to receive a stem cell transplant.

The chain has TRBV5-1 and TRBJ1-3, with TRBD1 matching 11 bases. Germline V CDR1 and CDR2: SGHRS, YFSETQ. The J segment lost 3 bases and the V segment lost 4 bases, leaving 3 bases of the junction unmatched. CDR3 length equals 15 residues. CDR3 protein: CASSRDRGFGNTIYF. DNA of the CDR3: TGCGCCAGCAGCAGGGACAGGGGGTTTGGAAACACCATATATTTT.

This clonotype was found many times. Its ends do not fully match the called genes, so a read error is possible. The rearrangement links TRBV10-1 to TRBJ2-7; either TRBD1 or TRBD2 may fit D (5 bases each). The CDR3 covers 9 residues. From germline, CDR1 is WNHNN and CDR2 SYGVQD (reference sequence). CDR3 protein: CASKGNRRF. DNA for the CDR3: TGCGCCAGCAAGGGGAACAGGAGGTTC.

The chain employs TRBV5-1 and TRBJ2-1; TRBD2 matches at 11 bases. This CDR3 spans 17 amino acids. The J segment lost 3 bases and the V segment lost 4 bases, leaving 9 bases of the junction unmatched. Germline V gene data show CDR1 as SGHRS and CDR2 as YFSETQ. CDR3 in amino acids: CASSGDGLAGGYNEQFF. In DNA, the CDR3 is TGCGCCAGCAGCGGAGACGGCCTAGCGGGAGGCTACAATGAGCAGTTCTTC. Full variable domain (outside the CDR3, taken from reference TRBV5-1 and TRBJ2-1): KAGVTQTPRYLIKTRGQQVTLSCSPISGHRSVSWYQQTPGQGLQFLFEYFSETQRNKGNFPGRFSGRQFSNSRSEMNVSTLELGDSALYLCASSGDGLAGGYNEQFFGPGTRLTVL.

This clonotype was observed at least ten times. The J gene is TRBJ2-7, the V gene TRBV12-3 or TRBV12-4, with D uncertain. CDR3 size: 12 residues. V lost 3 bases, J lost 3 bases, and 6 bases lay in between. Here the CDR3 DNA reads TGTGCCAGCAGTTTCGAAGGCTACGAGCAGTACTTC. The encoded protein is CASSFEGYEQYF.

This chain uses TRBV27 with TRBJ1-5; no definite D call. V lost 6 bases, J lost 1 base, and 13 bases lay in between. Germline-derived CDR1 and CDR2 are MNHEY and SMNVEV (reference sequence). CDR3 length equals 15 residues. CDR3 DNA sequence: TGTGCCAGCAGATTAGAAGTGGGGAGCAATCAGCCCCAGCATTTT. This gives the protein CASRLEVGSNQPQHF.

The chain uses TRBV10-3 and TRBJ2-1; possible D gene TRBD2, 6 bases. Germline V gives CDR1 ENHRY, CDR2 SYGVKD. The V and J ends lost 2 bases and 0 bases respectively, with 11 bases between them. CDR3 length: 16 residues. For the CDR3, the DNA is TGTGCCATCAGTGAGGCAGGCGGGATCTCCTACAATGAGCAGTTCTTC. Translation: CAISEAGGISYNEQFF.

The chain links TRBV2 to TRBJ2-7; D not certain. The germline gives CDR1 SNHLY, CDR2 FYNNEI. Trimming stripped 4 bases from V and 0 bases from J, with 13 bases between. The CDR3 runs to 15 residues. CDR3 protein: CASSGNGRNSYEQYF. The DNA for the CDR3 is TGTGCCAGCAGTGGAAACGGACGGAACTCCTACGAGCAGTACTTC.

The chain uses TRBV5-1 and TRBJ2-1; 7 bases line up with TRBD2. This CDR3 has 18 amino acids. The germline gives CDR1 SGHRS, CDR2 YFSETQ. The J segment lost 0 bases and the V segment lost 4 bases, leaving 13 bases of the junction unmatched. CDR3 region: CASSLAAGIYSSYNEQFF. The DNA of the CDR3 is TGCGCCAGCAGCCTGGCAGCGGGGATATACAGCTCCTACAATGAGCAGTTCTTC.

The V gene is TRBV7-6, the J gene TRBJ2-1; 10 positions agree with TRBD1. This CDR3 has 14 residues. After removal of 4 bases from V and 6 bases from J, the junction contained 3 bases not matched to a gene. Germline-derived CDR1 and CDR2 are SGHVS and FNYEAQ. In nucleotides, the CDR3 is TGTGCCAGCAGCTCTAGGGACAGGGGCAATGAGCAGTTCTTC. Translation gives CASSSRDRGNEQFF.

This chain joins TRBV7-8 and TRBJ2-1; 11 nucleotides match TRBD2. CDR3 length: 17 amino acids. Germline CDR1 SGHVS, CDR2 FQNEAQ. V gave up 5 bases and J gave up 1 base; unmatched junction bases: 7. CDR3 sequence: CASSLRTSGWSYNEQFF. The CDR3 DNA follows: TGTGCCAGCAGCCTACGGACTAGCGGGTGGTCCTACAATGAGCAGTTCTTC.

This clonotype was seen a few times. The gene calls are TRBV12-3 or TRBV12-4 and TRBJ2-5; TRBD2 matches at 12 bases. Trimming took 2 bases from V and 0 from J; bases not matched to a gene: 7. The CDR3 totals 18 residues. The CDR3 spells CASSLIKTSGSHQETQYF. CDR3 coding DNA: TGTGCCAGCAGTTTAATCAAGACTAGCGGGAGTCACCAAGAGACCCAGTACTTC.

The table lists this clonotype with a few counts. The rearrangement links TRBV20-1 to TRBJ2-5; D unclear. The CDR3 loop spans 13 amino acids. The germline V gene encodes CDR1 DFQATT and CDR2 SNEGSKA (reference sequence). Between the trimmed V and J ends, which lost 5 bases and 5 bases, there was a span of 15 bases. This CDR3 is CSAVTDAWETQYF. The CDR3 nucleotides read TGCAGTGCTGTGACGGACGCCTGGGAGACCCAGTACTTC.